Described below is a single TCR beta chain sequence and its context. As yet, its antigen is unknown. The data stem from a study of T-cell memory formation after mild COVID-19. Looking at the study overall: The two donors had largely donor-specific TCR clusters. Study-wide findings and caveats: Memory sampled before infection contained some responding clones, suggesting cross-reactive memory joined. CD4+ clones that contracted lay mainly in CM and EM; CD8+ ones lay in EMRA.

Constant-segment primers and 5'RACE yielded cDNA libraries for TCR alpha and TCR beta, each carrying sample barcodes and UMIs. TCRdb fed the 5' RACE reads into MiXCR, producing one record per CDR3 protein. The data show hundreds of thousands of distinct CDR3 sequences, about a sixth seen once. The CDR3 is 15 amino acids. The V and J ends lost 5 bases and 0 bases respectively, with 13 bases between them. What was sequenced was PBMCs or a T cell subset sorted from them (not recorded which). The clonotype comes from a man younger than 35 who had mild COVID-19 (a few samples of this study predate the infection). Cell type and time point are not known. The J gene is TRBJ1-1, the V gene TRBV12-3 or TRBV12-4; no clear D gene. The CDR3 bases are TGTGCCAGCAGTCCGACTTTGGTGTTGAACACTGAAGCTTTCTTT. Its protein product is CASSPTLVLNTEAFF.